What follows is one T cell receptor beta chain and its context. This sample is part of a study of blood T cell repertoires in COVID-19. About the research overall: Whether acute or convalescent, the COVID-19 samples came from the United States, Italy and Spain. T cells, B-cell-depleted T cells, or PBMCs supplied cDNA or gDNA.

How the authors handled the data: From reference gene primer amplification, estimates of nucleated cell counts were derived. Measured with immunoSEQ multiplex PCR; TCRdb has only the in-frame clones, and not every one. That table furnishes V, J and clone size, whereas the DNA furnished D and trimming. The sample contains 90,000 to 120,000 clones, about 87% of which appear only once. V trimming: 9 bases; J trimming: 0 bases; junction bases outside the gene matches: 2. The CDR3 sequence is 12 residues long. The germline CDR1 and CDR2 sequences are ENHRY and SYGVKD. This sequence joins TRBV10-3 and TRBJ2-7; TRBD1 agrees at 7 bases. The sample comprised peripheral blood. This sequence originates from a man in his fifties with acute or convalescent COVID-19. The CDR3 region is CAMRGPSYEQYF. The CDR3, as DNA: TGTGCCATGAGGGGGCCCTCCTACGAGCAGTACTTC.